This TCR beta chain is drawn from a study of post-analysis software for immune sequencing data. TCR beta cDNA libraries included unique molecular identifiers. TCRdb independently ran MiXCR on the PCR reads; one entry per CDR3 protein. The repertoire includes a few hundred thousand distinct CDR3 sequences, roughly a third of them detected once, and under 5.5% sits in the top ten. The receptor comes from a girl between 10 and 17 years old with multiple sclerosis. Material for sequencing was blood.

The DNA of the CDR3 is TGCAGTGCTAGTCTCGGACAGGTTAATGAAAAACTGTTTTTT. It specifies CSASLGQVNEKLFF. The chain couples TRBV20-1 to TRBJ1-4; 7 bases agree with TRBD1. The CDR3 spans 14 residues. Germline V lookup: CDR1 DFQATT, CDR2 SNEGSKA (reference sequence). Trimming cost V 3 bases and J 4 bases; bases outside gene matches: 5.